The source of this T cell receptor (beta chain) is a study of glioma-infiltrating T cells. Findings and limits, study-wide: Non-neoplastic patients had below-expected tissue-blood divergence, while all gliomas exceeded expectation.

V was clipped by 7 bases and J by 0 bases, with 12 bases between them. The CDR3 is 13 residues long. The V gene's germline CDR1 is SQVTM and CDR2 ANQGSEA. Amplification of TCR alpha and beta CDR3 regions from RNA used iRepertoire nested multiplex PCR. A single record per CDR3 protein comes from TCRdb applying MiXCR to the multiplex PCR reads. This table has about 380,000 distinct CDR3 sequences, about 40% appearing once. As for this clonotype: The target antigen is unknown.

The receptor was isolated from a human donor with low-grade glioma or glioblastoma, undergoing nonglioma brain surgery, or in good health (not recorded which). The chain couples TRBV29-1 to TRBJ1-1; tentatively, D is TRBD1 (5 bases). What was sequenced was glioma tissue, nonneoplastic brain tissue, or PBMCs (not recorded which). CDR3 nucleotides: TGCAGCGCCTCGGGACTGATGAACACTGAAGCTTTCTTT. It specifies CSASGLMNTEAFF.